These 22 T cell receptor beta chains came from one sample sequenced in a study of CD8 T cells in ankylosing spondylitis. TCRdb analysed the 5' RACE reads with MiXCR anew, one entry per CDR3 protein. The sample contains some 200,000 distinct CDR3 sequences, about 20% of which appear only once. Specimen: blood, either unsorted or a sorted T cell fraction (not recorded which). These TCRs come from a male donor aged 10-35 years with ankylosing spondylitis or in good health (not recorded which).

There are many counts of this clonotype. The chain uses TRBV20-1 and TRBJ2-7; 10 bases align to TRBD2. The CDR3 consists of 13 residues. J was trimmed by 4 bases and V by 2 bases; bases with no gene match: 2. Germline V gene lookup returns CDR1 DFQATT and CDR2 SNEGSKA (reference sequence). The chain's CDR3 is CSARLAGVYEQYF. DNA of the CDR3: TGCAGTGCTAGACTAGCGGGAGTGTACGAGCAGTACTTC.

This clonotype was picked up many times. CDR3 amino acids: CASSFPQGGGESTDTQYF. CDR3 coding DNA: TGTGCCAGCAGTTTCCCCCAGGGGGGTGGCGAAAGCACAGATACGCAGTATTTT. The V call is TRBV12-3 or TRBV12-4, the J call TRBJ2-3; possibly TRBD1 for D (7 bases). The V gene lost 3 bases and the J gene lost 0 bases, with 19 bases spanning the gap. CDR3 length equals 18 residues.

This clonotype came up many times. The chain couples TRBV18 to TRBJ1-5; tentatively, D is TRBD1 (5 bases). There are 13 residues in the CDR3. V dropped 1 base and J dropped 5 bases, with 6 bases sitting between them. The germline CDR1 and CDR2 sequences are KGHSH and LQKENI. The CDR3 here is CASSPRGDQPQHF. The DNA of the CDR3 is TGTGCCAGCTCACCACGGGGGGATCAGCCCCAGCATTTT.

This clonotype was observed many times. The CDR3 reads CSAYPLAASYNEQFF. The CDR3 nucleotides read TGCAGTGCTTACCCTCTAGCGGCCTCCTACAATGAGCAGTTCTTC. This chain connects TRBV20-1 to TRBJ2-1, with 7 bases lining up with TRBD2. This CDR3 is 15 amino acids long. The germline gives CDR1 DFQATT, CDR2 SNEGSKA (reference sequence). V dropped 5 bases and J dropped 0; count of bases not matched to a gene: 7.

V is TRBV13 and J is TRBJ2-7; D might be TRBD2 (6 bases). CDR3 length: 14 amino acids. Germline lookup yields CDR1 PRHDT and CDR2 FYEKMQ (reference sequence). Trimming removed 3 bases at V and 4 bases at J, with 13 bases between. CDR3 nucleotide sequence: TGTGCCAGCAGCTTGAGGCGGGACCTGTACGAGCAGTACGTC. Protein sequence: CASSLRRDLYEQYV.

This clonotype was observed many times. The rearrangement joins TRBV11-2 to TRBJ2-1; D is unclear. The CDR3 is 13 amino acids. Germline lookup yields CDR1 SGHAT and CDR2 FQNNGV. Trimming shortened V by 5 bases and J by 7 bases, and 12 bases separated the two germline ends. The CDR3 spells CASSPLRLNEQFF. In nucleotides, the CDR3 is TGTGCCAGCAGCCCCTTACGGTTGAATGAGCAGTTCTTC.

This clonotype was counted ten times or more. The V gene is TRBV5-1, the J gene TRBJ2-2; D possibly corresponds to TRBD1 (6 bases). The germline CDR1 and CDR2 sequences are SGHRS and YFSETQ. The CDR3 contains 13 residues. The V gene lost 5 bases and the J gene lost 8 bases, with 13 bases spanning the gap. Here the CDR3 reads CASSEGVTGELFF. The CDR3 DNA reads as TGCGCCAGCAGTGAGGGGGTAACGGGGGAGCTGTTTTTT.

At least ten counts were recorded for this clonotype. This CDR3 reads CASSSRTGLRDTQYF. CDR3 DNA sequence: TGCGCCAGCAGCTCCCGGACAGGGCTCCGGGATACGCAGTATTTT. The chain joins TRBV5-1 to TRBJ2-3, with 8 bases identical to TRBD1. J gave up 6 bases and V 3 bases, and 9 bases lay outside the gene matches. The CDR3 consists of 15 residues. CDR1 is SGHRS, CDR2 YFSETQ, per germline.

The chain carries TRBV4-2 and TRBJ1-1; TRBD1 agrees at 8 bases. Looked up from germline, CDR1 is LGHNA and CDR2 is YNFKEQ. V lost 0 bases, J lost 4 bases, and 10 bases stayed unmatched. CDR3 size: 17 residues. CDR3 DNA: TGTGCCAGCAGCCAAGATCAGGACAGGGTAAGGGGCACTGAAGCTTTCTTT. Amino acids: CASSQDQDRVRGTEAFF.

This sequence joins TRBV11-3 and TRBJ2-1, with 8 bases identical to TRBD1. Germline loops: CDR1 SGHNT, CDR2 YENEEA. Trimming at V came to 4 bases and at J to 5 bases, leaving 1 base not matched to a gene. This CDR3 spans 13 amino acids. Written as DNA, the CDR3 is TGTGCCAGCAGCTCGGACAGGGACAATGAGCAGTTCTTC. Translating it yields CASSSDRDNEQFF.

This clonotype was detected many times. This chain joins TRBV5-4 and TRBJ2-3; D ambiguous. V shed 4 bases and J shed 0 bases, with 9 bases lying between them. The V gene's germline CDR1 is SGHNT and CDR2 YYREEE (reference sequence). There are 14 residues in the CDR3. CDR3 protein: CASSPRQSTDTQYF. As DNA, the CDR3 is TGTGCCAGCAGCCCCCGGCAGAGCACAGATACGCAGTATTTT.

Ten or more counts support this clonotype. The CDR3 coding sequence is TGCAGCGTGGCAAAAGACAATGAGCAGTTCTTC. The encoded protein is CSVAKDNEQFF. The rearrangement links TRBV29-1 to TRBJ2-1; D uncertain. Trimming took off 6 bases at V and 5 bases at J, with 8 bases between the two ends. The germline CDR1 and CDR2 sequences are SQVTM and ANQGSEA. CDR3 length equals 11 residues.

The chain joins TRBV29-1 to TRBJ2-1; D call uncertain. The germline gives CDR1 SQVTM, CDR2 ANQGSEA. The V gene lost 5 bases and the J gene lost 3 bases, with 11 bases spanning the gap. The CDR3 is 13 residues long. The CDR3 loop is CSVNSYNYNEQFF. CDR3 nucleotides: TGCAGCGTTAACAGTTACAACTACAATGAGCAGTTCTTC.

The V and J genes are TRBV6-5 and TRBJ2-1; D possibly corresponds to TRBD1 (6 bases). Per germline, CDR1 MNHEY and CDR2 SVGAGI. The CDR3 is made up of 15 amino acids. V shed 6 bases and J shed 0 bases, with 12 bases lying between them. DNA of the CDR3: TGTGCCAGCAGAGCGGACAGTAGCTCCTACAATGAGCAGTTCTTC. Translated, it gives CASRADSSSYNEQFF.

The chain links TRBV29-1 to TRBJ2-3; perhaps TRBD1 as D (5 bases). The germline V gene encodes CDR1 SQVTM and CDR2 ANQGSEA. Deletions cut 1 base from V and 1 base from J, with 12 bases between. The CDR3 sequence is 15 residues long. CDR3 nucleotides: TGCAGCGTTGAAGGGGGCCTAAAACGCACAGATACGCAGTATTTT. Translation gives CSVEGGLKRTDTQYF.

The chain is built from TRBV7-2 and TRBJ1-2; D remains unclear. The CDR3 extends over 15 amino acids. V was cut by 5 bases and J by 3 bases, with 16 bases left in between. Germline-derived CDR1 and CDR2 are SGHTA and FQGNSA. CDR3 DNA sequence: TGTGCCAGCAGCCGGCCCAGCTCCCACGACTATGGCTACACCTTC. As protein: CASSRPSSHDYGYTF.

V is TRBV2 and J is TRBJ2-2; maybe TRBD2 (5 bases). This CDR3 has 15 amino acids. Germline CDR1 is SNHLY and CDR2 is FYNNEI. Trimming took off 6 bases at V and 8 bases at J, with 19 bases between the two ends. CDR3 coding DNA: TGTGCCAGCAGCCCCCGGAAAAGGGAGATAGGGGAGCTGTTTTTT. Translating gives CASSPRKREIGELFF. Looking up the rest from reference TRBV2 and TRBJ2-2 gives the full variable domain: EPEVTQTPSHQVTQMGQEVILRCVPISNHLYFYWYRQILGQKVEFLVSFYNNEISEKSEIFDDQFSVERPDGSNFTLKIRSTKLEDSAMYFCASSPRKREIGELFFGEGSRLTVL.

In this sample, this clonotype turned up many times. The chain is built from TRBV10-3 and TRBJ2-7, with D perhaps TRBD2 (6 bases). This CDR3 region has 12 residues. The germline gives CDR1 ENHRY, CDR2 SYGVKD. V lost 10 bases to trimming and J lost 2 bases, with 12 bases between them. CDR3 in DNA: TGTGCCACCCGGAGGGCGGCCTACGAGCAGTACTTC. This translates into CATRRAAYEQYF.

The rearrangement joins TRBV7-6 to TRBJ2-7, with TRBD2 matching 7 bases. CDR1 is SGHVS and CDR2 is FNYEAQ in the germline V gene. This CDR3 contains 15 residues. The J segment lost 6 bases and the V segment lost 4 bases, leaving 12 bases of the junction unmatched. DNA of the CDR3: TGTGCCAGCAGCTCCACCTGGGGGAGGGCCGGCGAGCAGTACTTC. Translating gives CASSSTWGRAGEQYF. Combining the CDR3 with reference TRBV7-6 and TRBJ2-7 gives the whole variable domain GAGVSQSPRYKVTKRGQDVALRCDPISGHVSLYWYRQALGQGPEFLTYFNYEAQQDKSGLPNDRFSAERPEGSISTLTIQRTEQRDSAMYRCASSSTWGRAGEQYFGPGTRLTVT.

This clonotype was detected ten times or more. The chain employs TRBV10-3 and TRBJ2-5; 8 nucleotides agree with TRBD1. The V gene's germline CDR1 is ENHRY and CDR2 SYGVKD. Trimming removed 6 bases from V and 1 base from J; junction bases left unmatched: 4. The CDR3 consists of 14 residues. The CDR3 loop reads CAIRDTGGQETQYF. The DNA of the CDR3 is TGTGCCATCAGGGATACAGGGGGCCAAGAGACCCAGTACTTC.

This clonotype has at least ten counts. The rearrangement joins TRBV27 to TRBJ2-7; perhaps TRBD2 as D (6 bases). The CDR3 totals 15 residues. Germline V gene lookup returns CDR1 MNHEY and CDR2 SMNVEV (reference sequence). The germline V and J ends were trimmed by 2 bases and 3 bases, with 14 bases remaining between them. The CDR3 coding sequence is TGTGCCAGCAGTTTAACCGGACTAAGTTTCTACGAGCAGTACTTC. It specifies CASSLTGLSFYEQYF.

This clonotype appeared a few times. J is TRBJ2-1 and V is TRBV11-3, with D possibly TRBD2 on 6 matching bases. The germline V gene encodes CDR1 SGHNT and CDR2 YENEEA. There are 13 residues in the CDR3. V was trimmed by 1 base and J by 13 bases, leaving 14 bases between them. The CDR3 DNA reads TGTGCCAGCAGCTTAGGACTCCGGGAGAATCAGTTCTTC. This codes for CASSLGLRENQFF.